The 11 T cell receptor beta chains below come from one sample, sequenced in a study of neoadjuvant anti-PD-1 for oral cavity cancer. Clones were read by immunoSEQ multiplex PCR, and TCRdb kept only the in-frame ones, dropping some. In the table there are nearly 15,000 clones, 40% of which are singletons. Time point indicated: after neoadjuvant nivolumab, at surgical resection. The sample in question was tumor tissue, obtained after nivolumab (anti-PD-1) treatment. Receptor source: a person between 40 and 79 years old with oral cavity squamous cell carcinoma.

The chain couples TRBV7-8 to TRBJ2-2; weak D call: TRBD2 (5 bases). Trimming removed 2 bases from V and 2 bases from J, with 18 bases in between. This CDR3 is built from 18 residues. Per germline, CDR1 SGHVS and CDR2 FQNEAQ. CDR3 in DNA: TGTGCCAGCAGCTTAAGGATGGTCGGGGTGACAAACACCGGGGAGCTGTTTTTT. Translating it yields CASSLRMVGVTNTGELFF.

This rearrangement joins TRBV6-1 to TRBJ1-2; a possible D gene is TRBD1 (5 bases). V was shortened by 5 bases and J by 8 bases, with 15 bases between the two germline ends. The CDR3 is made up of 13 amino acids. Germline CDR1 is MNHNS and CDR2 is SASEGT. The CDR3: CASSRDGRGGYTF. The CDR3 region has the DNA TGTGCCAGCAGTCGGGACGGACGGGGGGGCTACACCTTC.

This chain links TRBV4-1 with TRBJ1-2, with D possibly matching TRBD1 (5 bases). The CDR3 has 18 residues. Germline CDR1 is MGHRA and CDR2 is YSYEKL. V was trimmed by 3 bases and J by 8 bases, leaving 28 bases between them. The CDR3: CASSHTQARGPGVGGYTF. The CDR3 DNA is TGCGCCAGCAGCCACACCCAGGCACGGGGACCGGGGGTCGGCGGCTACACCTTC.

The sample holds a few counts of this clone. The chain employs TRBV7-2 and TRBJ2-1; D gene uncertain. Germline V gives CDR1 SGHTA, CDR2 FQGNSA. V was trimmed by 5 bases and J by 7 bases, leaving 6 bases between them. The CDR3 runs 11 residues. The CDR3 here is CASSAVNEQFF. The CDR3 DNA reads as TGTGCCAGCAGCGCCGTTAATGAGCAGTTCTTC.

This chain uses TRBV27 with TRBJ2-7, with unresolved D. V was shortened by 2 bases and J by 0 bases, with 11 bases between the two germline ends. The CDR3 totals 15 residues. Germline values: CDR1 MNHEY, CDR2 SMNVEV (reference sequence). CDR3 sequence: CASSLGSGSSYEQYF. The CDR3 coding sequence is TGTGCCAGCAGTTTAGGGTCCGGTAGCTCCTACGAGCAGTACTTC.

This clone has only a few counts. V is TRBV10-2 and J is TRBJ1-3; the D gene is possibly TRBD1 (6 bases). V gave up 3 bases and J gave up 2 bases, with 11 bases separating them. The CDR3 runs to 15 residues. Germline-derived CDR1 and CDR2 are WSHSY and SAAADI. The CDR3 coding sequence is TGCGCCAGCAGTGAAGACAGGACCACTGGAAACACCATATATTTT. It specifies CASSEDRTTGNTIYF.

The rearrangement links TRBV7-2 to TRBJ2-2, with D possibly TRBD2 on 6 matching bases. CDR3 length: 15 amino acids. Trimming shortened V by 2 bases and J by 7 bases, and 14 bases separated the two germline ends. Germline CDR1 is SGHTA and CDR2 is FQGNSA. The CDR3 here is CASSLSWGVGGELFF. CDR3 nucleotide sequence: TGTGCCAGCAGCTTAAGTTGGGGGGTAGGCGGGGAGCTGTTTTTT.

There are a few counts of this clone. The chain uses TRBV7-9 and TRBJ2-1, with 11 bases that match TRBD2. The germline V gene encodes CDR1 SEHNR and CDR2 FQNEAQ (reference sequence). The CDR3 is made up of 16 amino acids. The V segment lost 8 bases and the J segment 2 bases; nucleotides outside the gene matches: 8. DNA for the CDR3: TGTGCCAGCGACCCCGCGGGACTAGCGGCCTACAATGAGCAGTTCTTC. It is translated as CASDPAGLAAYNEQFF.

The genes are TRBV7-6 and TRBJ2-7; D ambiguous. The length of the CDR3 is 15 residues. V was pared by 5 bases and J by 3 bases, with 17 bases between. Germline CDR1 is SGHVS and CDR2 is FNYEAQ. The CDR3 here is CASSPRPSADYEQYF. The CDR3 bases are TGTGCCAGCAGCCCTCGTCCCAGCGCAGACTACGAGCAGTACTTC.

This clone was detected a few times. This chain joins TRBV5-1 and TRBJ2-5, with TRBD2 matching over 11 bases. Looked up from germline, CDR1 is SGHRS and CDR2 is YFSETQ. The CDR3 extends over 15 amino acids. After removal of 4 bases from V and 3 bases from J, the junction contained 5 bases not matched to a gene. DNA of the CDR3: TGCGCCAGCAGCCCAGGGACTAGCGGAGAAGAGACCCAGTACTTC. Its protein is CASSPGTSGEETQYF. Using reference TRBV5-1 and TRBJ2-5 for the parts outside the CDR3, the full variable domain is KAGVTQTPRYLIKTRGQQVTLSCSPISGHRSVSWYQQTPGQGLQFLFEYFSETQRNKGNFPGRFSGRQFSNSRSEMNVSTLELGDSALYLCASSPGTSGEETQYFGPGTRLLVL.

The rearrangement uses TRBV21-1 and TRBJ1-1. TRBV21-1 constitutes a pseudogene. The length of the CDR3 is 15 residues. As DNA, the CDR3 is TGTGCCAGCAGCCTAAGACGAGGGAGAAACACTGAAGCTTTCTTT. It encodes CASSLRRGRNTEAFF.